This TCR beta chain originates from a study of Ad26.COV2.S vaccination and SARS-CoV-2 variants. V dropped 6 bases and J dropped 3 bases, with 14 bases sitting between them. The germline CDR1 and CDR2 sequences are MNHNY and SVGAGI (reference sequence). CDR3 length equals 14 residues. Treatment meaning: about 20 received Ad26.COV2.S at low or high dose, single or two shots; roughly five received placebo; per-sample allocation not given. Sampling happened 63 days after the first vaccine or placebo injection. Profiled with immunoSEQ multiplex PCR; TCRdb holds only in-frame clones, not every one. The repertoire has around 450,000 clones, about nine tenths of them found once; the top ten carry under 2%.

This chain connects TRBV6-6 to TRBJ2-5, with TRBD2 as a possible D gene (6 bases). Sequencing was performed on peripheral blood, taken in a trial of Ad26.COV2.S vaccine versus placebo. This TCR came from a person aged 18 to 65 who received the Ad26.COV2.S COVID-19 vaccine or a placebo. The CDR3 loop reads CASSLSAGKETQYF. The CDR3 region has the DNA TGTGCCAGCAGCTTGTCAGCGGGCAAAGAGACCCAGTACTTC.